The following is a T cell receptor (beta chain) sequence with its context. Its antigen remains unidentified. V dropped 4 bases and J dropped 5 bases, with 8 bases sitting between them. Germline values: CDR1 MNHEY, CDR2 SVGAGI. The CDR3 is made up of 13 amino acids. TCRdb redid the calling of the reads with MiXCR, one entry per CDR3 protein. The table has around 770,000 distinct CDR3 sequences, 29% seen once. The sample belongs to a study of T cell repertoires in cytomegalovirus infection. Study as a whole: CMV infection and matching HLA type were both indicated by public TCR beta signatures. General study findings and limits: Across the ex vivo response, the dominant clonotypes were HLA-C-restricted CMV-specific TCR beta clonotypes.

The clonotype was recovered from a human donor in good health (CMV status not recorded). Some clones in this sample may be carry-over from other donors' samples. The source was cultured CD8+ T cells from PBMCs, collected from culture after CMV antigen stimulation. The rearrangement uses TRBV6-5 and TRBJ2-2; D uncertain. The CDR3 bases are TGTGCCAGCAGTTCCCCGGAGACCGGGGAGCTGTTTTTT. This gives the protein CASSSPETGELFF.